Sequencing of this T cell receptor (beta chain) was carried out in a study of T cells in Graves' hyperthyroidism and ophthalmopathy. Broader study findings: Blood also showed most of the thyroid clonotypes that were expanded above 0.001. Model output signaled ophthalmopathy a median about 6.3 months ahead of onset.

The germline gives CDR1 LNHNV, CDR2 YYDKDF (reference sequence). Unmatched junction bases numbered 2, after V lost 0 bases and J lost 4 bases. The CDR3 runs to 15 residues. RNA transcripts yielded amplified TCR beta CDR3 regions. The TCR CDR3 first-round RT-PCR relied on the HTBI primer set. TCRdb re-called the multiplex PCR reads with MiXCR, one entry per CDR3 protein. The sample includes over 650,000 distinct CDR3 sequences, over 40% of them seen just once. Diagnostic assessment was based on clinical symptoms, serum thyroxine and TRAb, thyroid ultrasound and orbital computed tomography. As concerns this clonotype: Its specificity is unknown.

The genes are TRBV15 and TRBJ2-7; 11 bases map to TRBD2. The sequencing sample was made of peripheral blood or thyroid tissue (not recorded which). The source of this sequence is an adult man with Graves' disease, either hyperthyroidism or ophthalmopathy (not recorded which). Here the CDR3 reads CATSRETSGNYEQYF. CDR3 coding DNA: TGTGCCACCAGCAGAGAGACTAGCGGGAATTACGAGCAGTACTTC.